This TCR beta chain derives from a study of CD8+CD57+ T cells in acquired aplastic anemia. Study context: An average of about 3.4 ug of DNA was obtained from sorted CD4+ and CD8+ cells. Study-wide results and limits: Patients had about 31 CD8+ CDR3 sequences in common with controls (the shared set).

From germline, CDR1 is LNHDA and CDR2 SQIVND (reference sequence). The CDR3 totals 11 residues. CDR3 and TCR beta VDJ profiling relied on a genomic DNA template. TCRdb reprocessed the reads via MiXCR and lists one record per CDR3 protein. The data contain around 190,000 distinct CDR3 sequences, roughly 55% of them singletons. Of note for this clonotype: Its antigen is as yet unknown. A junction boundary mismatches the germline segment, possibly from a read error.

This TCR came from a human donor in good health. The chain combines TRBV19 with TRBJ1-2; D uncertain. The sample taken for sequencing was sorted CD4+, CD8+, or CD8+CD57+ T cells (not recorded which) from PBMCs. For the CDR3, the DNA is TGTGCCAGTAGTATGAGCTATGGCTACGCCTTC. The encoded protein is CASSMSYGYAF.